This T cell receptor (beta chain) was documented in a study of T-cell memory formation after mild COVID-19. Study context: TCR clusters showed largely donor specificity.

In regard to this clonotype: The antigen is not known.

Germline V gene data show CDR1 as MNHEY and CDR2 as SVGEGT. The CDR3 sequence is 12 residues long. Between the trimmed V and J ends, which lost 6 bases and 8 bases, there was a span of 13 bases. Points from the study as a whole: Some clones that responded were present in memory (sampled pre-infection), which suggests cross-reactive memory joined. The authors left the SARS-CoV-2 specificity of second-wave clones peaking on day 37 unconfirmed.

TCRdb re-derived calls from the 5' RACE reads in MiXCR, one entry per CDR3 protein. The data contain about 390,000 distinct CDR3 sequences, approximately 15% of them singletons. The chain recombines TRBV6-2 or TRBV6-3 with TRBJ1-1; the D gene is possibly TRBD1 (5 bases). The specimen was PBMCs or a T cell subset sorted from them (not recorded which). This TCR derives from a man younger than 35 who had mild COVID-19 (a few samples of this study predate the infection). Cell type and time point are not known. The CDR3 protein is CASSPGVGEAFF. The CDR3 DNA is TGTGCCAGCAGCCCGGGGGTGGGCGAAGCTTTCTTT.